What follows is one T cell receptor beta chain and its context. Its antigen is unknown. When the RNA was reverse transcribed, random hexamers were used with an input of roughly 0.5 to 1 ug. TCRdb itself ran the immunoSEQ multiplex PCR reads through MiXCR, one entry per CDR3 protein. The sample shows 200,000 to 250,000 distinct CDR3 sequences, approximately 94% of them seen only once. The sample belongs to a study of CD8 T cells in Susac syndrome. Study conclusions and caveats: Only a relatively small number of individuals were included in the TCR sequencing and HLA analysis. None of the CD4+ T cell repertoires in Susac syndrome showed clonal expansion.

Negative isolation yielded CD8+ and CD4+ T cells; FACS enriched TEMRA cells. This CDR3 is built from 14 residues. Trimming cost V 2 bases and J 5 bases, with 11 bases left between them. Germline CDR1 SGHRS, CDR2 YFSETQ. The source material was CD4+ T cells from PBMCs. The source of this sequence is a human donor with Susac syndrome. The chain employs TRBV5-1 and TRBJ1-5; perhaps TRBD1 as D (5 bases). The chain's CDR3 is CASSLWGKDQPQHF. CDR3 nucleotides: TGCGCCAGCAGCTTATGGGGGAAAGATCAGCCCCAGCATTTT.